This T cell receptor beta chain came from a study of blood T cell repertoires in COVID-19. The repertoire was sequenced with immunoSEQ multiplex PCR; TCRdb's copy has only in-frame clones and lacks some. The sample lists about 180,000 clones, more than 70% occurring once. The CDR3 contains 16 residues. The V gene lost 6 bases and the J gene lost 1 base, with 19 bases spanning the gap. Per germline, CDR1 MDHEN and CDR2 SYDVKM. The V gene is TRBV28, the J gene TRBJ2-7; D might be TRBD1 (6 bases). The TCR sequence derives from a person in their 70s with COVID-19, enrolled during active disease. The specimen sequenced was peripheral blood. In nucleotides, the CDR3 is TGTGCCAGCAGAAAAAAGCCGGGACATTTATCCTACGAGCAGTACTTC. It translates to CASRKKPGHLSYEQYF.